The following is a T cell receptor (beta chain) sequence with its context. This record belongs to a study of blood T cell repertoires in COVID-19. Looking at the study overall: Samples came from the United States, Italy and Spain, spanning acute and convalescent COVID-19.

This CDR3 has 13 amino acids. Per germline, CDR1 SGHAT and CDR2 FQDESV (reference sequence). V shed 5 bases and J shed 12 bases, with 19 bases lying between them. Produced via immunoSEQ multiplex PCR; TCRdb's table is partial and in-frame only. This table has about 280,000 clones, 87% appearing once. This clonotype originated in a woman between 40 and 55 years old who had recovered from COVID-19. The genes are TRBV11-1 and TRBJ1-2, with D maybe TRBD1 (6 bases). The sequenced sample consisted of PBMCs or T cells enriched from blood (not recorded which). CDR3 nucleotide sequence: TGTGCCAGCAGCAAAAATTCGGCAGGGGACAACACCTTC. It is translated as CASSKNSAGDNTF.